The 29 T cell receptor beta chains below were found in one sample sequenced in a study of cytomegalovirus exposure and HLA in healthy donors. The PCR made use of 60 Vbeta and 13 Jbeta primers. The repertoire was sequenced with immunoSEQ multiplex PCR; TCRdb's copy has only in-frame clones and lacks some. The table lists 100,000 to 150,000 clones, 17% of them singletons. Sequencing input: PBMCs. All receptors come from a female donor in good health and CMV-seropositive.

This rearrangement joins TRBV6-4 to TRBJ2-1; 7 bases line up with TRBD1. The CDR3 extends over 14 amino acids. CDR1 and CDR2 (germline): MRHNA, SNTAGT. The V segment lost 5 bases and the J segment 3 bases; nucleotides outside the gene matches: 4. CDR3 DNA sequence: TGTGCCAGCAGTCCGGACAGGTTCTACAATGAGCAGTTCTTC. Translation: CASSPDRFYNEQFF.

This chain joins TRBV5-4 and TRBJ1-2; TRBD1 aligns across 9 bases. Germline V gene data show CDR1 as SGHNT and CDR2 as YYREEE (reference sequence). With V trimmed by 4 bases and J by 2 bases, 3 bases remained unmatched. The length of the CDR3 is 14 residues. The CDR3 coding sequence is TGTGCCAGCAGCGTGACAGGGGGGAACTATGGCTACACCTTC. It specifies CASSVTGGNYGYTF.

The gene calls are TRBV7-9 and TRBJ1-1; no definite D call. V lost 2 bases, J lost 1 base, and 8 bases lay in between. From germline, CDR1 is SEHNR and CDR2 FQNEAQ (reference sequence). CDR3 length equals 14 residues. The CDR3 DNA reads as TGTGCCAGCAGCTTAATGTCGGGGAACACTGAAGCTTTCTTT. Protein sequence: CASSLMSGNTEAFF.

This chain uses TRBV7-6 with TRBJ2-3, with 10 bases identical to TRBD2. The V and J ends lost 1 base and 0 bases, in that order; junction bases with no gene match: 4. The V gene's germline CDR1 is SGHVS and CDR2 FNYEAQ. The CDR3 is 17 amino acids. CDR3 in DNA: TGTGCCAGCAGCTTAGGCGAGCGGGAGGGAAGCACAGATACGCAGTATTTT. This translates into CASSLGEREGSTDTQYF.

This clone showed up just a few times. The chain employs TRBV25-1 and TRBJ1-1; TRBD1 matches 9 bases. The CDR3 is 14 residues long. Germline assignment: CDR1 MGHDK and CDR2 SYGVNS. V was clipped by 6 bases and J by 1 base; unmatched bases: 3. In DNA, the CDR3 is TGTGCCAGCAGCCCACAGGGGGCGAACACTGAAGCTTTCTTT. It specifies CASSPQGANTEAFF.

This clone has more than one count but fewer than ten. This chain joins TRBV2 and TRBJ2-2; 7 bases agree with TRBD1. The J segment lost 4 bases and the V segment lost 9 bases, leaving 14 bases of the junction unmatched. Germline V gene sequence: CDR1 SNHLY, CDR2 FYNNEI. There are 16 residues in the CDR3. The CDR3 coding sequence is TGTGCCAGTAGCGCCGCCACAGGGGAATTCACCGGGGAGCTGTTTTTT. Translated: CASSAATGEFTGELFF.

This chain uses TRBV27 with TRBJ2-1, with 9 nucleotides matching TRBD1. This CDR3 has 15 amino acids. Germline V gene data show CDR1 as MNHEY and CDR2 as SMNVEV (reference sequence). Losses at the gene ends were 5 bases for V and 8 bases for J; bases not matched to a gene: 10. CDR3 coding DNA: TGTGCCAGCAGTCTCCGACAGGGGGGGATCGATGAGCAGTTCTTC. Amino acid sequence: CASSLRQGGIDEQFF.

CDR3 nucleotide sequence: TGTGCCAGCAGTTTATATGCCGGGTACTACTTC. It yields the protein CASSLYAGYYF. The rearrangement joins TRBV28 to TRBJ2-5, with unresolved D. The length of the CDR3 is 11 residues. The V end lost 1 base, the J end lost 14 bases, and 11 bases lay between the germline ends. Per germline, CDR1 MDHEN and CDR2 SYDVKM.

This chain links TRBV14 with TRBJ1-1; D may be TRBD1 (6 bases). The V end lost 0 bases, the J end lost 0 bases, and 20 bases lay between the germline ends. CDR1 is SGHDN and CDR2 is FVKESK in the germline V gene. This CDR3 contains 19 residues. The CDR3 sequence: CASSQDSHWRTDVNTEAFF. The CDR3, as DNA: TGTGCCAGCAGCCAAGATTCCCATTGGAGGACAGACGTGAACACTGAAGCTTTCTTT.

The genes are TRBV2 and TRBJ1-2; perhaps TRBD1 as D (6 bases). The length of the CDR3 is 13 residues. V was trimmed by 7 bases and J by 3 bases, leaving 12 bases between them. Looked up from germline, CDR1 is SNHLY and CDR2 is FYNNEI. DNA of the CDR3: TGTGCCAGCACGGTACAGGGCTACTATGGCTACACCTTC. Protein: CASTVQGYYGYTF.

The genes are TRBV6-1 and TRBJ2-1, with D possibly TRBD2 on 6 matching bases. Germline values: CDR1 MNHNS, CDR2 SASEGT. The CDR3 is made up of 17 amino acids. The V end lost 2 bases, the J end lost 8 bases, and 22 bases lay between the germline ends. The CDR3 sequence: CASSEYGGNRILDEQFF. The CDR3 nucleotides are TGTGCCAGCAGTGAATACGGCGGGAACAGGATTTTGGATGAGCAGTTCTTC.

This sequence joins TRBV28 and TRBJ1-5; D gene uncertain. V gave up 2 bases and J gave up 3 bases, with 11 bases separating them. This CDR3 is 15 amino acids long. CDR1 and CDR2 from the germline V gene are MDHEN and SYDVKM. The CDR3, as DNA: TGTGCCAGCAGTTTAGGGAGAAAAGACAATCAGCCCCAGCATTTT. Its protein product is CASSLGRKDNQPQHF.

The CDR3 region is CATTSGGFPTYEQYF. The CDR3 DNA is TGTGCCACCACCTCAGGGGGGTTCCCTACCTACGAGCAGTACTTC. The gene calls are TRBV28 and TRBJ2-7; maybe TRBD1 (7 bases). With 10 bases removed from V and 2 bases from J, the gap between germline ends came to 21 bases. The CDR3 covers 15 residues. Germline V gives CDR1 MDHEN, CDR2 SYDVKM.

The DNA for the CDR3 is TGTGCCAGTAGCGACAGGGATGAGCAGTTCTTC. It encodes CASSDRDEQFF. The chain joins TRBV19 to TRBJ2-1; 7 bases fit TRBD1. The CDR3 sequence is 11 residues long. Per germline, CDR1 LNHDA and CDR2 SQIVND (reference sequence). After removal of 6 bases from V and 8 bases from J, the junction contained 1 base not matched to a gene.

The chain carries TRBV2 and TRBJ2-2; D perhaps matches TRBD1 (5 bases). The V gene lost 10 bases and the J gene lost 5 bases, with 17 bases spanning the gap. CDR3 size: 14 residues. In germline, CDR1 is SNHLY, CDR2 FYNNEI. For the CDR3, the DNA is TGTGCCACCTTGGGGCCCTTGAGGACCGGGGAGCTGTTTTTT. It is translated as CATLGPLRTGELFF.

There are a few counts of this clone. This sequence joins TRBV20-1 and TRBJ2-5; D uncertain. The end of the DNA fits TRBJ2-7 better, so the J call may be wrong. Germline V CDR1 and CDR2: DFQATT, SNEGSKA (reference sequence). This CDR3 comprises 11 residues. As DNA, the CDR3 is TGCAGTGCTCCCGCGTCCTACGAGCAGTACTTC. It translates to CSAPASYEQYF.

This chain links TRBV29-1 with TRBJ2-1; unclear D gene. Trimming pared 5 bases from V and 4 bases from J, leaving 12 bases between. The CDR3 sequence is 13 residues long. The germline V gene encodes CDR1 SQVTM and CDR2 ANQGSEA. This chain's CDR3 is CSVLERSYNEQFF. Written as DNA, the CDR3 is TGCAGCGTTCTAGAGAGGTCTTACAATGAGCAGTTCTTC.

The rearrangement links TRBV30 to TRBJ1-6; D is perhaps TRBD1 (6 bases). V was pared by 5 bases and J by 0 bases, with 14 bases between. CDR1 is GTSNPN and CDR2 is SVGIG in the germline V gene (reference sequence). The CDR3 totals 16 residues. The CDR3 loop is CAWGGGASSYNSPLHF. The CDR3 bases are TGTGCCTGGGGGGGCGGTGCGAGCTCCTATAATTCACCCCTCCACTTT.

This clone was picked up a small number of times. The genes are TRBV28 and TRBJ1-2, with TRBD1 matching 7 bases. This CDR3 is 16 amino acids long. Germline V gene sequence: CDR1 MDHEN, CDR2 SYDVKM. The ends lost 2 bases at V and 5 bases at J; junction bases unmatched: 11. The CDR3 reads CASSLTQAGGRYGYTF. The CDR3 nucleotides read TGTGCCAGCAGTTTAACGCAGGCAGGGGGGCGGTATGGCTACACCTTC.

This clone showed up just a few times. V usage is TRBV12-5 and J usage is TRBJ2-3, with 7 bases that match TRBD1. Trimming took 0 bases from V and 8 from J; bases not matched to a gene: 2. CDR3 length: 13 amino acids. Germline CDR1 and CDR2: LGHNT and FRNRAP. Here the CDR3 DNA reads TGTGCTAGTGGTTTGGTAAGACAGGGTACGCAGTATTTT. Translating gives CASGLVRQGTQYF.

The chain employs TRBV5-3 and TRBJ2-1; D gene uncertain. TRBV5-3 is recorded as an ORF, its role being uncertain. The CDR3 has 15 amino acids. V was shortened by 8 bases and J by 3 bases, with 18 bases between the two germline ends. CDR3 DNA: TGTGCCAGCACCTTACCCTTACACCACTACAATGAGCAGTTCTTC. It encodes CASTLPLHHYNEQFF.

The V and J genes are TRBV6-1 and TRBJ1-5, with 8 bases lining up with TRBD1. Trimming removed 5 bases from V and 3 bases from J; junction bases left unmatched: 6. The CDR3 runs to 15 residues. Germline loops: CDR1 MNHNS, CDR2 SASEGT. The CDR3 region is CASSRGQEINQPQHF. CDR3 coding DNA: TGTGCCAGCAGTAGGGGACAGGAAATCAATCAGCCCCAGCATTTT.

The rearrangement uses TRBV4-3 and TRBJ1-1; D possibly corresponds to TRBD1 (5 bases). There are 15 residues in the CDR3. CDR1 is LGHNA, CDR2 YSLEER, per germline. Trimming took off 0 bases at V and 4 bases at J, with 12 bases between the two ends. The CDR3 loop reads CASSQDRVSGTEAFF. In DNA form, the CDR3 reads TGCGCCAGCAGCCAAGACAGGGTTTCCGGCACTGAAGCTTTCTTT.

This clone was counted a few times. CDR3 in amino acids: CASSGSRVIPSGANVLTF. In DNA, the CDR3 is TGTGCCAGCAGCGGTTCGAGGGTTATTCCCTCTGGGGCCAACGTCCTGACTTTC. The rearrangement joins TRBV27 to TRBJ2-6; tentatively, D is TRBD2 (5 bases). Trimming took off 6 bases at V and 0 bases at J, with 18 bases between the two ends. The CDR3 sequence is 18 residues long. Per germline, CDR1 MNHEY and CDR2 SMNVEV (reference sequence).

This clone was detected a few times. The gene calls are TRBV19 and TRBJ1-1; D is perhaps TRBD1 (6 bases). Germline CDR1 LNHDA, CDR2 SQIVND (reference sequence). The CDR3 runs 13 residues. The germline V and J ends were trimmed by 4 bases and 0 bases, with 6 bases remaining between them. The DNA of the CDR3 is TGTGCCAGTAGTACAGGGGTGAACACTGAAGCTTTCTTT. Translating it yields CASSTGVNTEAFF.

This chain links TRBV9 with TRBJ2-5; D might be TRBD2 (6 bases). V lost 0 bases, J lost 5 bases, and 14 bases lay in between. Germline V gives CDR1 SGDLS, CDR2 YYNGEE. The length of the CDR3 is 15 residues. The CDR3 bases are TGTGCCAGCAGCGTAGTTGGAGGGGCCTATGAGACCCAGTACTTC. It translates to CASSVVGGAYETQYF. Complete variable domain (other parts from reference TRBV9 and TRBJ2-5): DSGVTQTPKHLITATGQRVTLRCSPRSGDLSVYWYQQSLDQGLQFLIQYYNGEERAKGNILERFSAQQFPDLHSELNLSSLELGDSALYFCASSVVGGAYETQYFGPGTRLLVL.

The genes are TRBV5-6 and TRBJ2-7; D not certain. From germline, CDR1 is SGHDT and CDR2 YYEEEE. Trimming took 2 bases from V and 6 from J, leaving 27 bases between them. There are 18 residues in the CDR3. The DNA for the CDR3 is TGTGCCAGCAGCTTTCAAACCATAACCGGGTCAATACGCCGCGAGCAGTACTTC. Residues: CASSFQTITGSIRREQYF.

This clone was seen a handful of times. V and J are TRBV29-1 and TRBJ1-1; tentative D call: TRBD1 (6 bases). CDR3 length: 14 amino acids. Looked up from germline, CDR1 is SQVTM and CDR2 is ANQGSEA. Deletions cut 8 bases from V and 4 bases from J, with 20 bases between. The CDR3 region is CSSSPGGRATEAFF. CDR3 coding DNA: TGCAGCTCGTCCCCGGGGGGGCGCGCCACTGAAGCTTTCTTT.

This clone appeared a few times. The CDR3 loop is CASSRSSYGYTF. The CDR3 bases are TGTGCCAGTAGTCGGTCTAGCTATGGCTACACCTTC. The J gene is TRBJ1-2, the V gene TRBV19; D is undetermined. V lost 5 bases, J lost 4 bases, and 8 bases lay in between. CDR1 and CDR2 from the germline V gene are LNHDA and SQIVND (reference sequence). There are 12 residues in the CDR3. The whole variable domain, remainder taken from reference TRBV19 and TRBJ1-2, is DGGITQSPKYLFRKEGQNVTLSCEQNLNHDAMYWYRQDPGQGLRLIYYSQIVNDFQKGDIAEGYSVSREKKESFPLTVTSAQKNPTAFYLCASSRSSYGYTFGSGTRLTVV.